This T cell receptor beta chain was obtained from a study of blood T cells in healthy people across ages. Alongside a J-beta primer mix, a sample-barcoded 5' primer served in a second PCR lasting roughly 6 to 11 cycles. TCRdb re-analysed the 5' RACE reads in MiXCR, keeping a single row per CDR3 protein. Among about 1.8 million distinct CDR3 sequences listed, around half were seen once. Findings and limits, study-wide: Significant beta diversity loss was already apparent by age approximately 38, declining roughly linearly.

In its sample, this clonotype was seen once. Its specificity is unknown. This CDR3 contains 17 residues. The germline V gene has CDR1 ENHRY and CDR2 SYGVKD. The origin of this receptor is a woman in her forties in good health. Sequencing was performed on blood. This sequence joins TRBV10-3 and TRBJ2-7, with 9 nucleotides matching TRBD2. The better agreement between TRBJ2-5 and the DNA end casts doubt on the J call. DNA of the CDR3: TGTGCCATCAGTGAACCCCGGGTAGCGGGGGCCCAAGAGACCCAGTACTTC. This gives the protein CAISEPRVAGAQETQYF.